A single T cell receptor beta chain is shown here with its context. The antigen is not known. The sample originates from a study of T cell responses to AZD1222 COVID-19 vaccine. Study information: Pooling of second doses given at about 4 or about 12 weeks was done. Points from the study as a whole: Dominant CD4 TCR responses targeted spike regions 160-218 and 743-854.

Repertoires were generated with immunoSEQ multiplex PCR, while TCRdb's copy carries only in-frame clones and drops some. The sample comprises about 170,000 clones, approximately 90% of which are singletons, and approximately 2.9% rests with the top ten. CDR3 length: 14 amino acids. The V end lost 4 bases, the J end lost 1 base, and 9 bases lay between the germline ends. Germline V gene lookup returns CDR1 SGHVS and CDR2 FQNEAQ. Sample: peripheral blood, taken on day 0 of AZD1222 vaccination. The chain carries TRBV7-8 and TRBJ2-3, with D maybe TRBD2 (6 bases). The TCR comes from an adult in good health. CDR3 in amino acids: CASSWGGGTDTQYF. The CDR3 DNA follows: TGTGCCAGCAGCTGGGGCGGGGGCACAGATACGCAGTATTTT.